The 26 T cell receptor beta chains presented below share a single source sample, sequenced in a study of T cell responses to AZD1222 COVID-19 vaccine. TCRdb keeps only in-frame clones here, not all; method: immunoSEQ multiplex PCR. The repertoire consists of under 150,000 clones, with about 92% occurring once and the leading ten covering 1.5% to 2%. The sequenced sample was peripheral blood, obtained on day 0 of AZD1222 vaccination. These receptors came from an adult in good health.

The V call is TRBV6-1, the J call TRBJ1-2, with 9 bases matching TRBD1. The V segment lost 4 bases and the J segment 0 bases; nucleotides outside the gene matches: 9. The CDR3 is 17 amino acids. Germline assignment: CDR1 MNHNS and CDR2 SASEGT. The CDR3, as DNA: TGTGCCAGCAGTGCCGGACCGGGACAGGGTGCTAACTATGGCTACACCTTC. Translation gives CASSAGPGQGANYGYTF.

The rearrangement links TRBV6-5 to TRBJ1-6; TRBD1 is a possible D gene (6 bases). The CDR3 covers 14 residues. CDR1 is MNHEY and CDR2 is SVGAGI in the germline V gene. The ends were cut back, 7 bases at V and 7 bases at J, with 14 bases in the middle. CDR3 DNA sequence: TGTGCCAGCACCGAGGGGGGTAGGAATTCACCCCTCCACTTT. This gives the protein CASTEGGRNSPLHF.

The chain combines TRBV11-2 with TRBJ1-1; no reliable D call. The CDR3 runs to 15 residues. Germline CDR1 is SGHAT and CDR2 is FQNNGV. Trimming stripped 0 bases from V and 1 base from J, with 9 bases between. This CDR3 reads CASSLEGQSNTEAFF. CDR3 bases: TGTGCCAGCAGCTTAGAAGGGCAGTCGAACACTGAAGCTTTCTTT.

The chain carries TRBV12-3 or TRBV12-4 and TRBJ1-5, with D possibly TRBD1 on 5 matching bases. This CDR3 region has 13 residues. V lost 3 bases and J lost 6, with 9 bases in between. DNA of the CDR3: TGTGCCAGCAGTTTGGGGGGGGGTCAGCCCCAGCATTTT. As protein: CASSLGGGQPQHF.

This clone was picked up one time. The chain combines TRBV7-9 with TRBJ1-2; D call uncertain. The V gene's germline CDR1 is SEHNR and CDR2 FQNEAQ (reference sequence). This CDR3 is 13 amino acids long. V shed 5 bases and J shed 5 bases, with 12 bases lying between them. Here the CDR3 reads CASSRAVHYGYTF. The CDR3 DNA reads TGTGCCAGCAGCCGCGCCGTACATTATGGCTACACCTTC. Full variable domain (missing parts from reference TRBV7-9 and TRBJ1-2): DTGVSQNPRHKITKRGQNVTFRCDPISEHNRLYWYRQTLGQGPEFLTYFQNEAQLEKSRLLSDRFSAERPKGSFSTLEIQRTEQGDSAMYLCASSRAVHYGYTFGSGTRLTVV.

The chain couples TRBV19 to TRBJ1-1, with 8 bases fitting TRBD1. J was trimmed by 0 bases and V by 2 bases; bases with no gene match: 11. This CDR3 has 18 residues. The germline gives CDR1 LNHDA, CDR2 SQIVND (reference sequence). The CDR3 spells CASSILFSGGKVNTEAFF. DNA of the CDR3: TGTGCCAGTAGTATACTCTTCTCAGGGGGCAAGGTGAACACTGAAGCTTTCTTT.

The rearrangement links TRBV19 to TRBJ1-1; no clear D gene. The CDR3 loop spans 12 amino acids. Trimming stripped 10 bases from V and 1 base from J, with 10 bases between. The V gene's germline CDR1 is LNHDA and CDR2 SQIVND (reference sequence). CDR3 in DNA: TGTGCCATCACCGCAGGGAACACTGAAGCTTTCTTT. Protein product: CAITAGNTEAFF.

The chain employs TRBV3-1 (or the pseudogene TRBV3-2) and TRBJ2-7; TRBD1 or TRBD2 may be the D gene (6 bases each). The germline V and J ends were trimmed by 4 bases and 6 bases, with 19 bases remaining between them. This CDR3 spans 15 amino acids. Germline V gene lookup returns CDR1 LGHDT and CDR2 YNNKEL (reference sequence). This CDR3 is CASSLNGGGTGEQYF. DNA of the CDR3: TGTGCCAGCAGCCTAAATGGGGGCGGGACTGGCGAGCAGTACTTC.

The gene calls are TRBV2 and TRBJ2-5; D gene uncertain. Trimming took 10 bases from V and 5 from J, leaving 20 bases between them. Germline values: CDR1 SNHLY, CDR2 FYNNEI. The CDR3 length is 14 residues. CDR3 sequence: CATFVGNRRETQYF. The CDR3 DNA is TGTGCCACCTTTGTGGGCAACCGTAGGGAGACCCAGTACTTC. Full variable domain (remainder filled in from reference TRBV2 and TRBJ2-5): EPEVTQTPSHQVTQMGQEVILRCVPISNHLYFYWYRQILGQKVEFLVSFYNNEISEKSEIFDDQFSVERPDGSNFTLKIRSTKLEDSAMYFCATFVGNRRETQYFGPGTRLLVL.

This clone was counted once. The J gene is TRBJ1-5, the V gene TRBV15; D unclear. The CDR3 extends over 14 amino acids. Deletions cut 5 bases from V and 3 bases from J, with 11 bases between. Germline V gene sequence: CDR1 LNHNV, CDR2 YYDKDF (reference sequence). CDR3 in amino acids: CATSLTGYNQPQHF. The CDR3 DNA sequence: TGTGCCACCAGCCTGACGGGGTACAATCAGCCCCAGCATTTT.

CDR3 coding DNA: TGTGCCAGCAGTGATGACTCCGGGTATGAGCAGTTCTTC. Encoded protein: CASSDDSGYEQFF. The genes are TRBV2 and TRBJ2-1; no firm D call. Germline CDR1 and CDR2: SNHLY and FYNNEI. V lost 3 bases and J 8 bases, leaving 11 bases between the germline ends. The CDR3 is made up of 13 amino acids.

The gene calls are TRBV4-1 and TRBJ1-2; a possible D gene is TRBD1 (6 bases). CDR3 length equals 16 residues. V was shortened by 3 bases and J by 6 bases, with 20 bases between the two germline ends. Germline CDR1 reads MGHRA; CDR2 reads YSYEKL. CDR3 DNA sequence: TGCGCCAGCAGCCAGCCCGGCGGGGGGGGCCGGGATGGCTACACCTTC. This translates into CASSQPGGGGRDGYTF.

CDR3 sequence reads: CASTLNGGPQGSTEAFF. In DNA form, the CDR3 reads TGTGCCAGCACCTTGAACGGCGGGCCCCAGGGCAGCACTGAAGCTTTCTTT. The genes are TRBV7-9 and TRBJ1-1; the D gene is possibly TRBD1 (5 bases). The CDR3 contains 17 residues. The V gene's germline CDR1 is SEHNR and CDR2 FQNEAQ (reference sequence). Trimming pared 7 bases from V and 4 bases from J, leaving 25 bases between.

The chain uses TRBV11-2 and TRBJ2-1; TRBD1 or TRBD2 may be the D gene (5 bases each). The length of the CDR3 is 16 residues. Germline loops: CDR1 SGHAT, CDR2 FQNNGV. The V gene lost 5 bases and the J gene lost 0 bases, with 14 bases spanning the gap. The chain's CDR3 is CASSNPRDVSYNEQFF. DNA of the CDR3: TGTGCCAGCAGCAACCCCCGGGACGTCTCCTACAATGAGCAGTTCTTC.

The chain uses TRBV7-9 and TRBJ2-5, with D uncertain. This CDR3 has 15 amino acids. Per the germline V gene, CDR1 is SEHNR and CDR2 is FQNEAQ (reference sequence). Trimming took 3 bases from V and 1 from J, leaving 12 bases between them. CDR3 sequence: CASSFWLTSQETQYF. CDR3 nucleotide sequence: TGTGCCAGCAGCTTCTGGCTAACCAGCCAAGAGACCCAGTACTTC.

The chain couples TRBV19 to TRBJ2-3; 9 nucleotides agree with TRBD2. The CDR3 totals 16 residues. CDR1 is LNHDA, CDR2 SQIVND, per germline (reference sequence). V lost 1 base to trimming and J lost 2 bases; unmatched junction nucleotides: 4. The CDR3 region is CASSIGLAGFTDTQYF. As DNA, the CDR3 is TGTGCCAGTAGTATAGGCCTAGCGGGGTTCACAGATACGCAGTATTTT.

The chain combines TRBV2 with TRBJ2-3; D possibly corresponds to TRBD2 (6 bases). Germline V CDR1 and CDR2: SNHLY, FYNNEI. V dropped 3 bases and J dropped 5 bases, with 6 bases sitting between them. The CDR3 loop spans 12 amino acids. The CDR3 reads CASSEEGDTQYF. As DNA, the CDR3 is TGTGCCAGCAGTGAGGAGGGAGATACGCAGTATTTT.

CDR3 sequence reads: CATSRDRAGNTEAFF. The CDR3 coding sequence is TGTGCCACCAGCAGAGATAGGGCCGGAAACACTGAAGCTTTCTTT. This chain links TRBV15 with TRBJ1-1; D uncertain. This CDR3 has 15 residues. Trimming shortened V by 0 bases and J by 2 bases, and 10 bases separated the two germline ends. Germline V gene data show CDR1 as LNHNV and CDR2 as YYDKDF (reference sequence).

The V and J genes are TRBV6-5 and TRBJ1-6, with D possibly being TRBD1 (5 bases). This CDR3 comprises 14 residues. V was shortened by 7 bases and J by 10 bases, with 17 bases between the two germline ends. Germline lookup yields CDR1 MNHEY and CDR2 SVGAGI. CDR3: CASISPARGSPLHF. CDR3 bases: TGTGCCAGCATCTCCCCCGCACGGGGGTCACCCCTCCACTTT.

This clone was seen just once. The CDR3 DNA reads as TGTGCCAGCAGCGCATCGGTGGGGCAAGAGACCCAGTACTTC. It encodes CASSASVGQETQYF. V and J are TRBV9 and TRBJ2-5, with D uncertain. Germline CDR1 is SGDLS and CDR2 is YYNGEE. Trimming removed 3 bases at V and 2 bases at J, with 11 bases between. The CDR3 contains 14 residues.

This sequence joins TRBV14 and TRBJ1-2; no clear D. Germline loops: CDR1 SGHDN, CDR2 FVKESK. The V gene lost 3 bases and the J gene lost 4 bases, with 12 bases spanning the gap. The CDR3 has 14 amino acids. The CDR3 sequence: CASSHGTSFYGYTF. Here the CDR3 DNA reads TGTGCCAGCAGCCATGGCACCTCCTTCTATGGCTACACCTTC.

V is TRBV10-3 and J is TRBJ2-1; D is ambiguous. The V end was cut by 10 bases, the J end by 0 bases, with 10 bases between. The CDR3 is 13 residues long. CDR1 is ENHRY, CDR2 SYGVKD, per germline. The CDR3 is CATLSSSYNEQFF. The CDR3, as DNA: TGTGCCACTCTGAGTAGCTCCTACAATGAGCAGTTCTTC.

The rearrangement links TRBV7-9 to TRBJ1-5; 7 positions match TRBD1. Per germline, CDR1 SEHNR and CDR2 FQNEAQ (reference sequence). This CDR3 contains 13 residues. V was clipped by 5 bases and J by 4 bases; unmatched bases: 2. The CDR3 region is CASSAQGNQPQHF. CDR3 nucleotides: TGTGCCAGCAGCGCACAGGGGAATCAGCCCCAGCATTTT.

This chain uses TRBV6-6 with TRBJ1-1; D unclear. The V end lost 7 bases, the J end lost 2 bases, and 5 bases lay between the germline ends. Germline V gene sequence: CDR1 MNHNY, CDR2 SVGAGI (reference sequence). CDR3 length equals 11 residues. The CDR3 loop is CASTLNTEAFF. The CDR3 DNA sequence: TGTGCCAGCACCCTTAACACTGAAGCTTTCTTT.

The CDR3 DNA is TGTGCCAGTAGTATTTCGTGGTCAGATACGCAGTATTTT. This codes for CASSISWSDTQYF. The gene calls are TRBV19 and TRBJ2-3; D is unresolved. This CDR3 has 13 amino acids. CDR1 and CDR2 (germline): LNHDA, SQIVND (reference sequence). Trimming pared 3 bases from V and 4 bases from J, leaving 8 bases between.

The chain links TRBV18 to TRBJ2-7; 8 positions match TRBD1. The germline V gene has CDR1 KGHSH and CDR2 LQKENI. The CDR3 is 15 residues long. V lost 1 base, J lost 2 bases, and 4 bases stayed unmatched. The CDR3 spells CASSPRTGGTYEQYF. For the CDR3, the DNA is TGTGCCAGCTCACCACGTACAGGGGGAACCTACGAGCAGTACTTC.